Listed here is a single T cell receptor (beta chain). Antigen specificity is unknown. This sample was taken from a study of a mutant IDH1 vaccine in newly diagnosed glioma. At the level of the study: The initiation of vaccination occurred 4-6 weeks after radiotherapy alone, or with temozolomide cycles. Whole-study findings and limits: The occurrence of vaccine-induced immune responses was seen in around 92% of patients.

Produced via immunoSEQ multiplex PCR; TCRdb's table is partial and in-frame only. The table records around 50,000 clones, 78% of them present only once. The CDR3 is made up of 15 amino acids. Between the trimmed V and J ends, which lost 4 bases and 3 bases, there was a span of 14 bases. In germline, CDR1 is SGHRS, CDR2 YFSETQ. Time point defined: week 5, during vaccination. Alongside topical imiquimod, each dose of vaccine comprised 300 ug of mutant IDH1 20-mer peptide. New WHO grade 3 or 4 IDH1-mutant, ATRX-lost astrocytomas were present in all donors. The receptor comes from a man aged 45-60 years with glioma. The starting material was PBMCs, obtained from a glioma patient whose treatment included an IDH1 peptide vaccine. The V gene is TRBV5-1, the J gene TRBJ2-1; D may be TRBD1 (5 bases). The CDR3 nucleotides are TGCGCCAGCAGCCAGGACACTTCCGACTACAATGAGCAGTTCTTC. It yields the protein CASSQDTSDYNEQFF.